This paragraph covers one TCR beta chain sequence. Its antigen is still unknown. This sample is drawn from a study of shared clonotypes between healthy human individuals. Study-level points and caveats: Larger estimated richness was generally recorded for naive subsets relative to memory subsets. Shared clonotypes: about 5.3% naive CD4, about 4% naive CD8, 2.3% memory CD4, more than 0.3% memory CD8. The researchers took only blood, and tissue repertoires probably look different.

Germline V gene lookup returns CDR1 SEHNR and CDR2 FQNEAQ (reference sequence). The CDR3 contains 13 residues. Deletions cut 4 bases from V and 4 bases from J, with 8 bases between. Terminally differentiated effector memory CD45RA+ cells were excluded by CCR7 positive selection of CD45RO-negative cells. Libraries were prepared by immunoSEQ multiplex PCR; TCRdb keeps only in-frame clonotypes and omits some of them. The table has about 590,000 clones, 95% to 96% seen once. The clonotype comes from a woman in her 30s in good health. The sequenced sample was naive CD8+ T cells sorted from blood. J is TRBJ2-1 and V is TRBV7-9; no clear D gene. In DNA, the CDR3 is TGTGCCAGCAGCTACGATCGATACAATGAGCAGTTCTTC. The encoded protein is CASSYDRYNEQFF.